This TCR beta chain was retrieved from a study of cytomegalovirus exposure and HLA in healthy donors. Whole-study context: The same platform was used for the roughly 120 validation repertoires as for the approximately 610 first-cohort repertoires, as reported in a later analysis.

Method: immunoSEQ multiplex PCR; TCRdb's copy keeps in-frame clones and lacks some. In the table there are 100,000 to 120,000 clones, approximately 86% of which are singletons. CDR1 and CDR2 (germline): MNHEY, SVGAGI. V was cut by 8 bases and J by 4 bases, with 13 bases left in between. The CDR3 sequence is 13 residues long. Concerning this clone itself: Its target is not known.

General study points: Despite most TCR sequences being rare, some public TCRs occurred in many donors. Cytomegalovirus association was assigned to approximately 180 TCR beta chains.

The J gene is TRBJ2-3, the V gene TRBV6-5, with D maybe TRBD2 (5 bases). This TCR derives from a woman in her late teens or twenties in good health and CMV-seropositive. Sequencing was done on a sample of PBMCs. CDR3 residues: CASGTAGPDTQYF. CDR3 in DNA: TGTGCCAGCGGTACGGCGGGTCCAGATACGCAGTATTTT.